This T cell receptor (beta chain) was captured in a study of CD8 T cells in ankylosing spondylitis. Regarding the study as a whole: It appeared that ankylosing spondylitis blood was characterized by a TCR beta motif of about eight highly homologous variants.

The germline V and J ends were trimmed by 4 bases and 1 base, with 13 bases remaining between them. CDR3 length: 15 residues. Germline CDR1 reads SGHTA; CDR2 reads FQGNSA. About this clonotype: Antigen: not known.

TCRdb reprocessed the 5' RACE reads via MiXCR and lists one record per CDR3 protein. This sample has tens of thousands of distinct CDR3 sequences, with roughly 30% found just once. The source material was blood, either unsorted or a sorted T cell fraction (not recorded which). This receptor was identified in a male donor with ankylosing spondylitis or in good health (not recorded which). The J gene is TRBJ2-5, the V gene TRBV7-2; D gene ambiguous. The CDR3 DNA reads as TGTGCCAGCAGCTCTGGCTCCGGGTTCCAAGAGACCCAGTACTTC. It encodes CASSSGSGFQETQYF.